This T cell receptor beta chain was found in a study of PD-L1 blockade in urothelial cancer. Study information: A median of 141,255 T cells was found in the blood samples.

Spiking each PCR with synthetic TCR analog templates was performed. Clones were read by immunoSEQ multiplex PCR, and TCRdb kept only the in-frame ones, dropping some. The table has some 120,000 clones, roughly 90% seen once. Time point given: peripheral blood 6 weeks after treatment start. V was cut by 4 bases and J by 7 bases, with 16 bases left in between. This CDR3 region has 14 residues. CDR1 is SQVTM and CDR2 is ANQGSEA in the germline V gene. The genes are TRBV29-1 and TRBJ2-2; D might be TRBD2 (5 bases). This clonotype was obtained from a man in his fifties or sixties with urothelial cancer. Here the sequenced sample was PBMCs, taken around atezolizumab (anti-PD-L1) treatment. CDR3 sequence: CSVGFPGSGGELFF. Written as DNA, the CDR3 is TGCAGCGTTGGTTTTCCGGGGTCCGGCGGGGAGCTGTTTTTT.